A single sample gave rise to the 24 T cell receptor beta chains below, sequenced in a study of identical twins. TCRdb re-called the 5' RACE reads with MiXCR, one entry per CDR3 protein. The table has approximately 600,000 distinct CDR3 sequences, around 7.4% seen once. The same sample was also used in a study of yellow fever vaccine responses in identical twins.

Input material: PBMCs. These receptors came from a woman in her late teens or twenties in good health.

This clonotype was counted only a few times. This chain uses TRBV18 with TRBJ2-7; 7 nucleotides align to TRBD1. With 6 bases clipped from V and 3 bases from J, the junction kept 2 bases outside the gene matches. The CDR3 totals 12 residues. Germline CDR1 KGHSH, CDR2 LQKENI. The chain's CDR3 is CASSGTDYEQYF. The CDR3 nucleotides read TGTGCCAGCTCGGGGACAGACTACGAGCAGTACTTC.

The genes are TRBV10-3 and TRBJ2-3; 11 bases match TRBD2. Losses at the gene ends were 3 bases for V and 2 bases for J; bases not matched to a gene: 10. CDR1 is ENHRY and CDR2 is SYGVKD in the germline V gene. CDR3 length equals 18 residues. The CDR3 loop reads CAISELRLAGSDTDTQYF. As DNA, the CDR3 is TGTGCCATCAGTGAACTTAGACTAGCGGGGTCCGACACAGATACGCAGTATTTT.

This clonotype was detected a few times. This sequence joins TRBV27 and TRBJ1-3; 10 positions match TRBD1. CDR1 is MNHEY and CDR2 is SMNVEV in the germline V gene (reference sequence). This CDR3 has 17 amino acids. Losses at the gene ends were 5 bases for V and 0 bases for J; bases not matched to a gene: 7. The CDR3 DNA reads TGTGCCAGCAGTCCCGACAGGGGGCCCAACTCTGGAAACACCATATATTTT. Its protein is CASSPDRGPNSGNTIYF.

The CDR3 is CASKPGTSGTYNEQFF. The CDR3 DNA sequence: TGTGCCAGCAAACCAGGGACTAGCGGGACCTACAATGAGCAGTTCTTC. The gene calls are TRBV27 and TRBJ2-1; 13 nucleotides align to TRBD2. V trimming: 7 bases; J trimming: 2 bases; junction bases outside the gene matches: 5. The CDR3 has 16 residues. The germline CDR1 and CDR2 sequences are MNHEY and SMNVEV (reference sequence).

In its sample, this clonotype was seen many times. V is TRBV11-2 and J is TRBJ2-3; D remains unclear. Germline values: CDR1 SGHAT, CDR2 FQNNGV. Between the trimmed V and J ends, which lost 5 bases and 8 bases, there was a span of 14 bases. The CDR3 has 13 residues. CDR3 in amino acids: CASSRAVTGTQYF. The DNA for the CDR3 is TGTGCCAGCAGCCGGGCGGTTACGGGTACGCAGTATTTT.

The chain is built from TRBV11-2 and TRBJ1-1, with 10 bases matching TRBD1. The germline V gene encodes CDR1 SGHAT and CDR2 FQNNGV. Trimming cost V 5 bases and J 4 bases; bases outside gene matches: 7. The CDR3 totals 15 residues. CDR3 region: CASSPEGTGATEAFF. For the CDR3, the DNA is TGTGCCAGCAGCCCAGAGGGGACAGGGGCCACTGAAGCTTTCTTT.

This clonotype was recorded many times. The rearrangement uses TRBV12-3 or TRBV12-4 and TRBJ2-2; D not resolved. The CDR3 has 13 amino acids. V was clipped by 1 base and J by 4 bases, with 4 bases between them. Written as DNA, the CDR3 is TGTGCCAGCAGTTTAGAGACCACCGGGGAGCTGTTTTTT. It translates to CASSLETTGELFF.

This clonotype showed up just a few times. The V call is TRBV4-1, the J call TRBJ1-3, with a possible D match to TRBD1 (6 bases). Trimming stripped 4 bases from V and 2 bases from J, with 12 bases between. The CDR3 is 15 residues long. Per the germline V gene, CDR1 is MGHRA and CDR2 is YSYEKL. The CDR3 nucleotides read TGCGCCAGCAGCCCACAACAGGGAACTGGAAACACCATATATTTT. Protein sequence: CASSPQQGTGNTIYF.

This clonotype turned up a few times. The chain uses TRBV10-2 and TRBJ2-7; possible D gene TRBD2, 6 bases. Per germline, CDR1 WSHSY and CDR2 SAAADI. The CDR3 spans 12 residues. V gave up 6 bases and J gave up 4 bases, with 10 bases separating them. The CDR3 loop reads CASRDYLYEQYF. The DNA of the CDR3 is TGCGCCAGCAGGGACTATCTATACGAGCAGTACTTC.

This clonotype was counted many times. The rearrangement links TRBV12-3 or TRBV12-4 to TRBJ2-1; 8 bases align to TRBD2. This CDR3 comprises 17 residues. Trimming took 5 bases from V and 9 from J; bases not matched to a gene: 18. In DNA form, the CDR3 reads TGTGCCAGCAGTCCACACCACGGGACTAGGGGTTTCGGTGAGCAGTTCTTC. Its translation is CASSPHHGTRGFGEQFF.

The table lists this clonotype with many counts. The DNA of the CDR3 is TGTGCCAGCAGTTTCTTTCCTGTTGGGACATGGGCCCAAGAGACCCAGTACTTC. Its translation is CASSFFPVGTWAQETQYF. The V and J genes are TRBV28 and TRBJ2-5, with D possibly TRBD1 on 6 matching bases. The V gene's germline CDR1 is MDHEN and CDR2 SYDVKM. V was clipped by 3 bases and J by 1 base, with 21 bases between them. The CDR3 covers 18 residues.

The chain carries TRBV5-1 and TRBJ2-2; 9 nucleotides line up with TRBD2. The CDR3 runs 18 residues. In germline, CDR1 is SGHRS, CDR2 YFSETQ. Trimming took 1 base from V and 1 from J; bases not matched to a gene: 8. This CDR3 is CASSLSGLAGKNTGELFF. The CDR3, as DNA: TGCGCCAGCAGCTTGAGTGGTCTAGCGGGGAAGAACACCGGGGAGCTGTTTTTT.

The chain is built from TRBV24-1 and TRBJ2-2; 10 bases match TRBD1. Germline V lookup: CDR1 KGHDR, CDR2 SFDVKD. The V gene end was trimmed by 3 bases and the J gene end by 8 bases; junction bases not matched to a gene: 8. The CDR3 is made up of 16 amino acids. The CDR3 region is CATSDPRTGGGGELFF. For the CDR3, the DNA is TGTGCCACCAGTGATCCACGGACAGGGGGAGGGGGGGAGCTGTTTTTT.

Ten or more counts support this clonotype. The V gene is TRBV10-3, the J gene TRBJ1-3; D is ambiguous. From germline, CDR1 is ENHRY and CDR2 SYGVKD. The germline V and J ends were trimmed by 4 bases and 0 bases, with 10 bases remaining between them. This CDR3 has 15 amino acids. The CDR3 DNA sequence: TGTGCCATCAGTGGAGGGCCCAGCTCTGGAAACACCATATATTTT. Translating gives CAISGGPSSGNTIYF.

This clonotype has ten or more counts. This chain connects TRBV14 to TRBJ2-7, with 9 bases that match TRBD2. Germline CDR1 SGHDN, CDR2 FVKESK. The junction had 7 bases not matched to a gene; V was cut back by 4 bases and J by 3 bases. This CDR3 is built from 15 residues. CDR3 protein: CASSPYSGSVYEQYF. In DNA form, the CDR3 reads TGTGCCAGCAGCCCATATAGCGGGAGTGTCTACGAGCAGTACTTC. The full variable domain, in which reference TRBV14 and TRBJ2-7 provide the parts outside the CDR3, is EAGVTQFPSHSVIEKGQTVTLRCDPISGHDNLYWYRRVMGKEIKFLLHFVKESKQDESGMPNNRFLAERTGGTYSTLKVQPAELEDSGVYFCASSPYSGSVYEQYFGPGTRLTVT.

This clonotype was counted only a few times. The chain carries TRBV20-1 and TRBJ2-5, with D hard to call. There are 14 residues in the CDR3. Looked up from germline, CDR1 is DFQATT and CDR2 is SNEGSKA (reference sequence). Trimming removed 5 bases at V and 2 bases at J, with 15 bases between. CDR3 protein: CSAERRLVQETQYF. For the CDR3, the DNA is TGCAGTGCTGAACGTAGGCTAGTACAAGAGACCCAGTACTTC.

Remarks on this clonotype: The junction departs from the called germline gene at one end, perhaps through a read error. The rearrangement uses TRBV10-3 and TRBJ2-7, with D possibly matching TRBD2 (6 bases). The CDR3 runs 14 residues. Per the germline V gene, CDR1 is ENHRY and CDR2 is SYGVKD. CDR3 DNA sequence: TGTGCCATCAGTGGGACGGGAGCATCCTACAAGCAGTACTTC. Residues: CAISGTGASYKQYF.

This clonotype was seen only a few times. The J gene is TRBJ2-1, the V gene TRBV11-2; D is unresolved. The CDR3 runs 17 residues. The germline V gene encodes CDR1 SGHAT and CDR2 FQNNGV. Trimming shortened V by 7 bases and J by 2 bases, and 21 bases separated the two germline ends. The CDR3 DNA sequence: TGTGCCAGCACCGCCCTAAGTAGGGTCCCCACCTACAATGAGCAGTTCTTC. This gives the protein CASTALSRVPTYNEQFF.

This clonotype occurred a few times. The rearrangement joins TRBV11-2 to TRBJ2-1, with TRBD2 matching over 12 bases. Unmatched junction bases numbered 5, after V lost 5 bases and J lost 3 bases. Germline V gene sequence: CDR1 SGHAT, CDR2 FQNNGV. The length of the CDR3 is 16 residues. The CDR3 loop is CASSPGLAGHYNEQFF. In DNA form, the CDR3 reads TGTGCCAGCAGCCCGGGACTAGCGGGCCACTACAATGAGCAGTTCTTC.

This clonotype was detected many times. The chain links TRBV20-1 to TRBJ2-5, with 7 bases matching TRBD1. The CDR3 is 13 amino acids. With 6 bases clipped from V and 5 bases from J, the junction kept 9 bases outside the gene matches. Looked up from germline, CDR1 is DFQATT and CDR2 is SNEGSKA (reference sequence). This CDR3 reads CSAVRTGSETQYF. Written as DNA, the CDR3 is TGCAGTGCCGTGAGGACAGGATCGGAGACCCAGTACTTC.

This chain joins TRBV10-2 and TRBJ2-5; the D is unclear. Deletions cut 3 bases from V and 0 bases from J, with 11 bases between. The CDR3 runs to 15 residues. Germline CDR1 reads WSHSY; CDR2 reads SAAADI. The CDR3 sequence: CASSDHGRHQETQYF. The CDR3 nucleotides are TGCGCCAGCAGTGACCACGGACGTCACCAAGAGACCCAGTACTTC.

This clonotype turned up a few times. The CDR3 DNA follows: TGTGCCAGTAGTCCCAAAACTAGCGGGGGAACAGATACGCAGTATTTT. The encoded protein is CASSPKTSGGTDTQYF. The rearrangement uses TRBV19 and TRBJ2-3; the match to TRBD2 covers 11 bases. The CDR3 has 16 residues. The germline V gene encodes CDR1 LNHDA and CDR2 SQIVND (reference sequence). Trimming at V came to 5 bases and at J to 3 bases, leaving 7 bases not matched to a gene.

This clonotype was counted at least ten times. The rearrangement joins TRBV6-1 to TRBJ2-7, with TRBD1 identical over 7 bases. Trimming cost V 8 bases and J 4 bases; bases outside gene matches: 11. CDR1 is MNHNS and CDR2 is SASEGT in the germline V gene. The CDR3 runs 14 residues. The CDR3 sequence: CASGDKQGRYEQYV. CDR3 DNA sequence: TGTGCCAGCGGGGATAAACAGGGGAGATACGAGCAGTACGTC.

The chain links TRBV3-1 to TRBJ2-7; D gene ambiguous. The CDR3 is 21 residues long. The germline V gene has CDR1 LGHDT and CDR2 YNNKEL (reference sequence). Trimming cost V 0 bases and J 0 bases, with 27 bases left between them. CDR3 nucleotide sequence: TGTGCCAGCAGCCAAGAATGGAGTTTCAGGTGTGGACGGCAAAGCTCCTACGAGCAGTACGTC. It encodes CASSQEWSFRCGRQSSYEQYV.